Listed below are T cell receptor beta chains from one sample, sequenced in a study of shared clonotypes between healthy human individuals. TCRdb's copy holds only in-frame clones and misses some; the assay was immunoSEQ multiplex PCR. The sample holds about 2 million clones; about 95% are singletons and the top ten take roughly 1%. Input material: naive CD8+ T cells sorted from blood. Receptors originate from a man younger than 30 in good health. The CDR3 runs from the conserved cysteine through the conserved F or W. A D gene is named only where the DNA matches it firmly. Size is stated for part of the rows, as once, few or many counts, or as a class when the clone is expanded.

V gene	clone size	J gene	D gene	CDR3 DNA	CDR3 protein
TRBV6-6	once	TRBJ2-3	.	TGTGCCAGCAGTCGCTCGGCAGATACGCAGTATTTT	CASSRSADTQYF
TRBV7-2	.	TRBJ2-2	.	TGTGCCAGCAGCTTACAGGGGTACAGCGGGGAGCTGTTTTTT	CASSLQGYSGELFF
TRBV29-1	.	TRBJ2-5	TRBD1	TGCAGCGTTGAAGCCGGGACAGGTTGGGGAATATGGGGAGAGACCCAGTACTTC	CSVEAGTGWGIWGETQYF
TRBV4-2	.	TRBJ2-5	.	TGTGCCAGCAGCCAACGGGGTGAGACCCAGTACTTC	CASSQRGETQYF
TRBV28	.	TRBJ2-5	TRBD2	TGTGCCAGCAGCGCAAGAGCTGGAGGAGCGGGGGATGAGACCCAGTACTTC	CASSARAGGAGDETQYF
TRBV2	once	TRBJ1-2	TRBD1	TGTGCCAGCAGCAAACTCGGGACAGATAAGGACTATGGCTACACCTTC	CASSKLGTDKDYGYTF
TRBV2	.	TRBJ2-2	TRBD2	TGTGCCAGCAGCTACGGAGGGACTAGAGGGAACACCGGGGAGCTGTTTTTT	CASSYGGTRGNTGELFF
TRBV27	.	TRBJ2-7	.	TGTGCCTCTTGGGGCAGGGATAAATACGAGCAGTACTTC	CASWGRDKYEQYF
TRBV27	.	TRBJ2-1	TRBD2	TGTGCCAGCAGCCCGGGAGGATACAATGAGCAGTTCTTC	CASSPGGYNEQFF
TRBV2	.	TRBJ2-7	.	TGTGCCAGCAGTGAGGGAGGTGAGAGCTACGAGCAGTACTTC	CASSEGGESYEQYF
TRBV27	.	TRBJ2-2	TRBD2	TGTGCCAGCCGGGGGGGCACCGGGGAGCTGTTTTTT	CASRGGTGELFF
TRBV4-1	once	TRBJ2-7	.	TGCGCCAGCAGCCAAGATGGGGGGAAGCCATACGAGCAGTACTTC	CASSQDGGKPYEQYF
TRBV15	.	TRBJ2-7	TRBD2	TGTGCCACCAGCAGAGATACGGTTGGCGGGGGATCCTACGAGCAGTACTTC	CATSRDTVGGGSYEQYF
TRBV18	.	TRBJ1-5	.	TGTGCCAGCTCACCACCCCCTTGGCCCTCTGGGAATCAGCCCCAGCATTTT	CASSPPPWPSGNQPQHF
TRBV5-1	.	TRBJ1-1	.	TGCGCCAGCAGCTTGTCTGGGGTTACCACTGAAGCTTTCTTT	CASSLSGVTTEAFF
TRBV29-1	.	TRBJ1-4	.	TGCAGCGTTGAAAAGGATGAAAAACTGTTTTTT	CSVEKDEKLFF
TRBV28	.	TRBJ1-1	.	TGTGCCAGCAGGAGCGGGGAGTTCAACACTGAAGCTTTCTTT	CASRSGEFNTEAFF
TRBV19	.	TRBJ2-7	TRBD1	TGTGCCACGGGACAGGGGGCTACCTACGAGCAGTACTTC	CATGQGATYEQYF
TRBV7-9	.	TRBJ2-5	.	TGTGCCAGCAGCCAAGATTGGGTAGAGGAGACCCAGTACTTC	CASSQDWVEETQYF
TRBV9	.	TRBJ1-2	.	TGTGCCAGCAGCGCCTGGGACGGCTATGGCTACACCTTC	CASSAWDGYGYTF
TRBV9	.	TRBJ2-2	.	TGTGCCAGCTCCCACCGTAGGGACACGACGAACACCGGGGAGCTGTTTTTT	CASSHRRDTTNTGELFF
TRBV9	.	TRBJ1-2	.	TGTGCCAGCAGCGTAGCGGAGAGAAACTATGGCTACACCTTC	CASSVAERNYGYTF
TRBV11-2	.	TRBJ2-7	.	TGTGCCAGCAGCTTAGGGAGGACGTTTGTGTACGAGCAGTACTTC	CASSLGRTFVYEQYF
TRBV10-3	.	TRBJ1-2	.	TGTGCCATCAGGGGAGGGGGTGACTATGGCTACACCTTC	CAIRGGGDYGYTF
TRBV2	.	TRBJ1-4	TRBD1	TGTGCCAGCAGTGATATGACAGGGGTTGAAAAACTGTTTTTT	CASSDMTGVEKLFF
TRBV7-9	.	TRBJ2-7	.	TGTGCCAGCAGCTTAGAGCAACGGGGGAGGAGCTACGAGCAGTACTTC	CASSLEQRGRSYEQYF
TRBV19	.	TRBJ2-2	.	TGTGTCAGTAGTATAGGGCGAGGGGGCACCGGGGAGCTGTTTTTT	CVSSIGRGGTGELFF
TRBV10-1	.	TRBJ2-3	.	TGCGCCAGCAGGTCCTCAGGGACAGATACGCAGTATTTT	CASRSSGTDTQYF
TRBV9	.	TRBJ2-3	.	TGTGCCAGCAGCGTGGAGGGTACAGATACGCAGTATTTT	CASSVEGTDTQYF
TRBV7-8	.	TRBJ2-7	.	TGTGCCAGCAGCTTAGTTGCCGTCTACGAGCAGTACTTC	CASSLVAVYEQYF
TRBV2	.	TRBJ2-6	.	TGTGCCAGCAGTGAGACGGACAGCCCAAGGGCCAACGTCCTGACTTTC	CASSETDSPRANVLTF
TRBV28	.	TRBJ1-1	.	TGTGCCAGCACCCCCCGTGCCATCTTCTGGAACACTGAAGCTTTCTTT	CASTPRAIFWNTEAFF
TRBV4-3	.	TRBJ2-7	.	TGCGCCAGCAGCCAAGATTGGCGCACCTCCTACGAGCAGTACTTC	CASSQDWRTSYEQYF
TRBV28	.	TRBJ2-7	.	TGTGCCAGCAACACGAGGGCAGCCGACGAGCAGTACTTC	CASNTRAADEQYF
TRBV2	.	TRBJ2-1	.	TGTGCCAGCAGTGAAGCGGCCAGATCCAATGAGCAGTTCTTC	CASSEAARSNEQFF
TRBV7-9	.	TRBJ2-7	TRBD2	TGTGCCAGCAGCGGGACTAGCGGGACCGAGCAGTACTTC	CASSGTSGTEQYF
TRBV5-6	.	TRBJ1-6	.	TGTGCCAGCAGCTTGGCCCCTGCAGGGCTCTATGATTCACCCCTCCACTTT	CASSLAPAGLYDSPLHF
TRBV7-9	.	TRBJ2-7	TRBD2	TGTGCCAGCAGCTTGCCGGGAGGGGGCTACGAGCAGTACTTC	CASSLPGGGYEQYF
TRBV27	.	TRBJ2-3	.	TGTGCCGGTAAGGTAGGACAGAACCCGCCGAAGGCTGCAGATACGCAGTATTTT	CAGKVGQNPPKAADTQYF
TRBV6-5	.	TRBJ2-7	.	TGTGCCAGCAGTTCGGGGGAGAAGAACTACGAGCAGTACTTC	CASSSGEKNYEQYF
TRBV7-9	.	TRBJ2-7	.	TGTGCCAGCAGCTTCATCACCGGGACACCGACCTTACCCCTCGAGCAGTACTTC	CASSFITGTPTLPLEQYF
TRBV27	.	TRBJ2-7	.	TGTGCCAGCAGTTCCAGGGGGGGCTCCTACGAGCAGTACTTC	CASSSRGGSYEQYF
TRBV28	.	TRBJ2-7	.	TGTGCCAGCAGTCCTCAGGGGGGTCGAAACGAGCAGTACTTC	CASSPQGGRNEQYF
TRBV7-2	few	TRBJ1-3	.	TGTGCCAGCAGCAAGAACTCTGGAAGCACCATATATTTT	CASSKNSGSTIYF
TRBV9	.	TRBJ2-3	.	TGTGCCAGCAGCGTAGTTGGAGGGCTGGGGACAGATACGCAGTATTTT	CASSVVGGLGTDTQYF
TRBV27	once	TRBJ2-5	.	TGTGCCAGCACCCACGCGGTCCCGGACAGCGAAGAGACCCAGTACTTC	CASTHAVPDSEETQYF
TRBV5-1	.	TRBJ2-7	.	TGCGCCAGCAGCTTAAACCTCGCTAGGTTTAACGAGCAGTACTTC	CASSLNLARFNEQYF
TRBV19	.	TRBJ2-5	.	TGTGCCAGTAGTATAGGGGAAGCAGTGGGAGAGACCCAGTACTTC	CASSIGEAVGETQYF
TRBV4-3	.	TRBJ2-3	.	TGCGCCAGCAGCCAAGTAATAGGGGGAACCACAGATACGCAGTATTTT	CASSQVIGGTTDTQYF
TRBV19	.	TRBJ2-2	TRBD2	TGTGCCAGCCTCCTAGCGGGAGACACCGGGGAGCTGTTTTTT	CASLLAGDTGELFF
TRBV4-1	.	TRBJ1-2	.	TGCGCCAGCAGCCTCGAGCAGGGTTCTAACTATGGCTACACCTTC	CASSLEQGSNYGYTF
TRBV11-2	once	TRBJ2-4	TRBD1	TGTGCCAGCAGTCGAGGACAGGGGAATGCCATTCAGTACTTC	CASSRGQGNAIQYF
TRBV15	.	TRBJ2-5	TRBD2	TGTGCCACCAGCAGAGATCTGGGGCCGGGGGGAGAGACCCAGTACTTC	CATSRDLGPGGETQYF
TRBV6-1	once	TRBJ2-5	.	TGTGCCAGCAGGCAGGTAGGGCTGGGAGAGACCCAGTACTTC	CASRQVGLGETQYF
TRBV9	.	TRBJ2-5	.	TGTGCCTCATCAACGAGTGGCGGCCAAGAGACCCAGTACTTC	CASSTSGGQETQYF
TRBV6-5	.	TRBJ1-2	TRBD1	TGTGCCAGCAGTTACACGGGACAGGGGAACTATGGCTACACCTTC	CASSYTGQGNYGYTF
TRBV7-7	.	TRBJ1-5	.	TGTGCTAGCAGCTTAGGAGAAAATCAGCCCCAGCATTTT	CASSLGENQPQHF
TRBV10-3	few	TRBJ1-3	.	TGTGCCATCAGTCCAAACCTCTCTGGAAACACCATATATTTT	CAISPNLSGNTIYF
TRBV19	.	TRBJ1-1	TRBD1	TGTGCCAGTAGATACGTCGGACAGGGTCAAACTGAAGCTTTCTTT	CASRYVGQGQTEAFF